This entry lists 21 T cell receptor beta chains sequenced from one sample in a study of blood T cell repertoires in COVID-19. Measured with immunoSEQ multiplex PCR; TCRdb has only the in-frame clones, and not every one. Of more than 25,000 clones in the sample, 84% were seen once. The source material was peripheral blood. Receptor source: a man older than 75 with active COVID-19.

The chain carries TRBV5-4 and TRBJ2-7; 9 positions agree with TRBD2. The CDR3 is 14 residues long. The J segment lost 2 bases and the V segment lost 4 bases, leaving 4 bases of the junction unmatched. Per germline, CDR1 SGHNT and CDR2 YYREEE (reference sequence). The CDR3 region is CASSVGLATYEQYF. CDR3 bases: TGTGCCAGCAGCGTGGGACTAGCTACCTACGAGCAGTACTTC.

The CDR3 protein is CASSLGAGTYEQYF. DNA of the CDR3: TGTGCCAGCAGCTTAGGGGCAGGAACCTACGAGCAGTACTTC. The chain combines TRBV11-3 with TRBJ2-7; no definite D call. Looked up from germline, CDR1 is SGHNT and CDR2 is YENEEA. V was clipped by 1 base and J by 2 bases, with 9 bases between them. The CDR3 is made up of 14 amino acids. Full variable domain (remainder filled in from reference TRBV11-3 and TRBJ2-7): EAGVVQSPRYKIIEKKQPVAFWCNPISGHNTLYWYLQNLGQGPELLIRYENEEAVDDSQLPKDRFSAERLKGVDSTLKIQPAELGDSAVYLCASSLGAGTYEQYFGPGTRLTVT.

The gene calls are TRBV5-4 and TRBJ1-1; D may be TRBD1 (5 bases). Trimming shortened V by 0 bases and J by 2 bases, and 8 bases separated the two germline ends. CDR3 length: 14 residues. Germline CDR1 reads SGHNT; CDR2 reads YYREEE (reference sequence). CDR3 in DNA: TGTGCCAGCAGCTTGGGTGGACAAAACACTGAAGCTTTCTTT. Its protein is CASSLGGQNTEAFF.

CDR3 DNA sequence: TGTGCCAGCAGCCATGAGCAGGGGGTCCTTGGTTTCGCTTTCTTT. Its protein is CASSHEQGVLGFAFF. V and J are TRBV14 and TRBJ1-1; 7 nucleotides agree with TRBD1. With V trimmed by 3 bases and J by 11 bases, 15 bases remained unmatched. Germline CDR1 and CDR2: SGHDN and FVKESK. The CDR3 spans 15 residues.

The V call is TRBV19, the J call TRBJ2-1; a weak D match, TRBD2 (6 bases). Trimming took 3 bases from V and 5 from J, leaving 14 bases between them. CDR3 length equals 15 residues. CDR1 is LNHDA, CDR2 SQIVND, per germline (reference sequence). CDR3 DNA sequence: TGTGCCAGTAGTATCATGGCCAGGACTAACAATGAGCAGTTCTTC. Translation: CASSIMARTNNEQFF.

The genes are TRBV5-1 and TRBJ1-1; 8 positions match TRBD1. The V and J ends lost 4 bases and 5 bases, in that order; junction bases with no gene match: 4. The germline V gene encodes CDR1 SGHRS and CDR2 YFSETQ. There are 13 residues in the CDR3. DNA of the CDR3: TGCGCCAGCAGCCTGACAGGGGTAACTGAAGCTTTCTTT. Its protein product is CASSLTGVTEAFF.

The chain joins TRBV10-2 to TRBJ2-7; 7 bases fit TRBD1. This CDR3 region has 14 residues. J lost 5 bases, V lost 6 bases, and 10 bases had no gene match. CDR1 and CDR2 (germline): WSHSY, SAAADI. This CDR3 is CASSSDRPPHEQYF. In DNA, the CDR3 is TGCGCCAGCAGCTCGGACAGGCCTCCCCACGAGCAGTACTTC.

The V call is TRBV5-1, the J call TRBJ2-5; tentatively, D is TRBD1 (5 bases). V shed 4 bases and J shed 2 bases, with 18 bases lying between them. The CDR3 length is 16 residues. Looked up from germline, CDR1 is SGHRS and CDR2 is YFSETQ. The chain's CDR3 is CASSRRQRVRQETQYF. The DNA of the CDR3 is TGCGCCAGCAGCAGACGACAGAGAGTCAGGCAAGAGACCCAGTACTTC.

CDR3 coding DNA: TGTGCCAGCAGCTTGGGGGGGCGGAATACCGGGGAGCTGTTTTTT. Translated, it gives CASSLGGRNTGELFF. The chain combines TRBV5-4 with TRBJ2-2, with D possibly TRBD1 on 6 matching bases. The CDR3 has 15 residues. Germline V gives CDR1 SGHNT, CDR2 YYREEE (reference sequence). The V end lost 0 bases, the J end lost 5 bases, and 11 bases lay between the germline ends.

The V call is TRBV10-3, the J call TRBJ2-2, with TRBD2 identical over 12 bases. Germline assignment: CDR1 ENHRY and CDR2 SYGVKD. The CDR3 sequence is 18 residues long. J gave up 2 bases and V 3 bases, and 7 bases lay outside the gene matches. The CDR3 DNA follows: TGTGCCATCAGTGATAGACTAGCGGGGGCGATTAACACCGGGGAGCTGTTTTTT. Its protein product is CAISDRLAGAINTGELFF.

This clone was detected only a few times. The V gene is TRBV7-2, the J gene TRBJ2-1; unclear D gene. The CDR3 runs 8 residues. From germline, CDR1 is SGHTA and CDR2 FQGNSA. The CDR3 DNA reads as TGTCCCATCTATGAGCAGTTCTTC. Translated, it gives CPIYEQFF.

The chain recombines TRBV7-9 with TRBJ2-1; TRBD2 aligns across 9 bases. Germline V lookup: CDR1 SEHNR, CDR2 FQNEAQ (reference sequence). Trimming took 5 bases from V and 0 from J; bases not matched to a gene: 5. The length of the CDR3 is 16 residues. CDR3 residues: CASSTFSGGSYNEQFF. The DNA for the CDR3 is TGTGCCAGCAGCACCTTTAGCGGGGGCTCCTACAATGAGCAGTTCTTC.

The V gene is TRBV5-4, the J gene TRBJ2-5; 8 positions agree with TRBD1. Unmatched junction bases numbered 3, after V lost 1 base and J lost 1 base. Per the germline V gene, CDR1 is SGHNT and CDR2 is YYREEE (reference sequence). The CDR3 is 15 amino acids. The DNA of the CDR3 is TGTGCCAGCAGCTTGCCGGGGACAGGCCAAGAGACCCAGTACTTC. It encodes CASSLPGTGQETQYF.

This clone showed up just a few times. This chain uses TRBV7-9 with TRBJ2-1; the D gene is possibly TRBD1 (6 bases). Germline V gives CDR1 SEHNR, CDR2 FQNEAQ (reference sequence). This CDR3 is built from 15 residues. Trimming cost V 2 bases and J 6 bases, with 14 bases left between them. The CDR3 protein is CASSLNEGEINEQFF. The CDR3 DNA reads TGTGCCAGCAGCTTAAACGAGGGGGAAATCAATGAGCAGTTCTTC.

This clone was found once. The rearrangement links TRBV28 to TRBJ2-7; D may be TRBD2 (6 bases). The CDR3 is 16 amino acids. Trimming removed 6 bases at V and 3 bases at J, with 21 bases between. Germline V gives CDR1 MDHEN, CDR2 SYDVKM. CDR3 in amino acids: CASSPGSEGSHYEQYF. The CDR3 region has the DNA TGTGCCAGCAGCCCGGGGTCGGAGGGGTCCCACTACGAGCAGTACTTC.

This chain links TRBV4-2 with TRBJ2-3; 10 nucleotides agree with TRBD2. CDR1 is LGHNA, CDR2 YNFKEQ, per germline. Germline trimming cut 0 bases from V and 5 bases from J; bases unmatched to any gene: 5. The length of the CDR3 is 16 residues. The CDR3 DNA reads as TGTGCCAGCAGCCAAGATCGCGCTAGCGGGGGAGATACGCAGTATTTT. Translation: CASSQDRASGGDTQYF.

V is TRBV27 and J is TRBJ2-6; 7 nucleotides agree with TRBD1. The V segment lost 3 bases and the J segment 3 bases; nucleotides outside the gene matches: 8. The CDR3 extends over 17 amino acids. Germline CDR1 is MNHEY and CDR2 is SMNVEV (reference sequence). The CDR3 bases are TGTGCCAGCAGTTTCTCATACCGACAGGGTGGGGCCAACGTCCTGACTTTC. Residues: CASSFSYRQGGANVLTF.

The genes are TRBV6-5 and TRBJ1-3; D is unclear. The V gene lost 0 bases and the J gene lost 8 bases, with 8 bases spanning the gap. Germline CDR1 and CDR2: MNHEY and SVGAGI. The CDR3 totals 13 residues. Here the CDR3 reads CASSYSVRDTIYF. DNA for the CDR3: TGTGCCAGCAGTTACTCCGTCCGGGACACCATATATTTT.

CDR3 loop: CASREQGTGELFF. CDR3 DNA sequence: TGTGCCAGCAGAGAACAGGGCACCGGGGAGCTGTTTTTT. The chain carries TRBV2 and TRBJ2-2; a weak D match, TRBD1 (6 bases). Trimming cost V 6 bases and J 4 bases, with 9 bases left between them. The CDR3 has 13 residues. Per germline, CDR1 SNHLY and CDR2 FYNNEI.

This clone was observed a few times. CDR3: CASRTQGELFYGYTF. The CDR3 nucleotides are TGTGCCAGTAGAACCCAGGGGGAATTATTCTATGGCTACACCTTC. The V call is TRBV19, the J call TRBJ1-2; TRBD1 matches at 7 bases. This CDR3 has 15 amino acids. The germline CDR1 and CDR2 sequences are LNHDA and SQIVND (reference sequence). Trimming took 6 bases from V and 4 from J; bases not matched to a gene: 11. Full variable domain (remainder filled in from reference TRBV19 and TRBJ1-2): DGGITQSPKYLFRKEGQNVTLSCEQNLNHDAMYWYRQDPGQGLRLIYYSQIVNDFQKGDIAEGYSVSREKKESFPLTVTSAQKNPTAFYLCASRTQGELFYGYTFGSGTRLTVV.

The chain joins TRBV5-6 to TRBJ1-1; 10 bases line up with TRBD1. V was clipped by 4 bases and J by 6 bases; unmatched bases: 6. This CDR3 spans 14 amino acids. Germline V gene lookup returns CDR1 SGHDT and CDR2 YYEEEE. As DNA, the CDR3 is TGTGCCAGCAGCGGACAGGGGGATATATCTGAAGCTTTCTTT. Translation: CASSGQGDISEAFF.